These 8 T cell receptor beta chains share one sample of origin, sequenced in a study of T cells in Graves' hyperthyroidism and ophthalmopathy. The source material, RNA transcripts, was used to amplify TCR beta CDR3 regions. A first-round RT-PCR of the TCR CDR3 used the HTBI primer set. One entry per CDR3 protein, called by TCRdb with MiXCR from the multiplex PCR reads. The top ten hold 10% of the sample, which has hundreds of thousands of distinct CDR3 sequences, around 15% seen once. The sample consisted of blood. Receptor source: a woman aged 18-29 years with Graves' hyperthyroidism.

The chain recombines TRBV7-2 with TRBJ2-6; D not resolved. The CDR3 has 17 residues. Germline values: CDR1 SGHTA, CDR2 FQGNSA. The germline V and J ends were trimmed by 0 bases and 0 bases, with 9 bases remaining between them. The CDR3 DNA reads TGTGCCAGCAGCTTAGCCGGTGGTCTCTCTGGGGCCAACGTCCTGACTTTC. This translates into CASSLAGGLSGANVLTF.

This chain joins TRBV29-1 and TRBJ2-2, with TRBD1 identical over 9 bases. Trimming took 5 bases from V and 3 from J; bases not matched to a gene: 4. The V gene's germline CDR1 is SQVTM and CDR2 ANQGSEA. This CDR3 comprises 14 residues. CDR3 protein: CSVSGQGDTGELFF. As DNA, the CDR3 is TGCAGCGTTTCGGGACAGGGAGACACCGGGGAGCTGTTTTTT.

The CDR3 nucleotides read TGCAGTGCTAGGAGGGTAGGGCAGCCCCAGCATTTT. This encodes CSARRVGQPQHF. This chain links TRBV20-1 with TRBJ1-5; D is ambiguous. This CDR3 spans 12 amino acids. Trimming took off 3 bases at V and 7 bases at J, with 10 bases between the two ends. In germline, CDR1 is DFQATT, CDR2 SNEGSKA (reference sequence).

The rearrangement uses TRBV27 and TRBJ1-4, with D possibly being TRBD1 (6 bases). CDR3 length: 15 residues. In germline, CDR1 is MNHEY, CDR2 SMNVEV (reference sequence). Trimming pared 6 bases from V and 5 bases from J, leaving 16 bases between. In DNA, the CDR3 is TGTGCCAGCAGCAACGACGGGGGCAAAAATGAAAAACTGTTTTTT. Translated: CASSNDGGKNEKLFF.

The sample holds a few counts of this clonotype. The V gene is TRBV11-2, the J gene TRBJ2-3; TRBD2 is a possible D gene (6 bases). The CDR3 sequence is 16 residues long. Germline V gene lookup returns CDR1 SGHAT and CDR2 FQNNGV. With 4 bases removed from V and 0 bases from J, the gap between germline ends came to 14 bases. The CDR3 coding sequence is TGTGCCAGCAGCTCTGAGCGGGCCTCTAGCACAGATACGCAGTATTTT. This sequence encodes CASSSERASSTDTQYF.

There are a few counts of this clonotype. V is TRBV2 and J is TRBJ2-2; D is perhaps TRBD1 (7 bases). The germline V gene has CDR1 SNHLY and CDR2 FYNNEI. With 5 bases removed from V and 5 bases from J, the gap between germline ends came to 12 bases. The CDR3 length is 14 residues. The CDR3 region has the DNA TGTGCCAGCAGTAGGAGGGGGCGAACCGGGGAGCTGTTTTTT. The encoded protein is CASSRRGRTGELFF.

This clonotype was observed at least ten times. CDR3 sequence reads: CAWRIQGGAYGYTF. The CDR3 DNA reads TGTGCCTGGAGGATACAAGGGGGCGCATATGGCTACACCTTC. The rearrangement links TRBV30 to TRBJ1-2, with 7 bases fitting TRBD1. J lost 5 bases, V lost 3 bases, and 9 bases had no gene match. Germline CDR1 is GTSNPN and CDR2 is SVGIG (reference sequence). The CDR3 is made up of 14 amino acids.

In its sample, this clonotype was seen a few times. The rearrangement joins TRBV19 to TRBJ2-2; 7 bases are shared with TRBD1. Trimming removed 7 bases from V and 4 bases from J; junction bases left unmatched: 15. The germline V gene has CDR1 LNHDA and CDR2 SQIVND (reference sequence). The CDR3 has 17 residues. The CDR3 nucleotides read TGTGCCAGTACCCCATACTTCGGGACAGTTTTCACCGGGGAGCTGTTTTTT. Its protein is CASTPYFGTVFTGELFF.